The clone carrying this T cell receptor (beta chain) was found a few times. The data derive from a study of early T cells in non-severe SARS-CoV-2 infection. Trimming left V 1 base short and J 10 bases short, with 12 bases between. In germline, CDR1 is SGHNT, CDR2 YYREEE (reference sequence). This CDR3 is 13 amino acids long. TCRdb recomputed calls from the 5' RACE reads with MiXCR, one row per CDR3 protein. Among around 60,000 distinct CDR3 sequences listed, about 11% were seen once. Sequences were derived from whole blood, sampled at baseline. The chain couples TRBV5-4 to TRBJ2-1; tentative D call: TRBD2 (6 bases). The source is an adult who was a healthcare worker with PCR-confirmed SARS-CoV-2 infection or an uninfected control (not recorded which). CDR3 coding DNA: TGTGCCAGCAGCTTGATGCTAGCGAGGGAGCAGTTCTTC. Translating it yields CASSLMLAREQFF.